This TCR beta chain was sequenced during a study of identical twins. This clonotype was seen only a few times. The antigen is unknown. General study points: With abundant cord blood beta clonotypes, insertions were fewer; memory repertoires showed no such pattern.

TCRdb itself ran the 5' RACE reads through MiXCR, one entry per CDR3 protein. The repertoire consists of roughly 350,000 distinct CDR3 sequences, with approximately 10% occurring once and the leading ten covering about 8.1%. This CDR3 region has 12 residues. V was clipped by 1 base and J by 5 bases, with 6 bases between them. The V gene's germline CDR1 is DFQATT and CDR2 SNEGSKA (reference sequence). Sequenced sample: naive T cells sorted from blood. V usage is TRBV20-1 and J usage is TRBJ1-5; no definite D call. This clonotype was obtained from a woman in her forties or fifties in good health. In nucleotides, the CDR3 is TGCAGTGCTAGAGGAGGGTATCAGCCCCAGCATTTT. This codes for CSARGGYQPQHF.